This T cell receptor (beta chain) was identified during a study of T cells in Graves' hyperthyroidism and ophthalmopathy. Note on this clonotype: Its antigen remains unidentified.

Findings and limits, study-wide: Blood also held most thyroid clonotypes expanded beyond 0.001. Ophthalmopathy was separated from stable hyperthyroidism by a 13 V-J model.

Recently diagnosed hyperthyroidism of less than 2 months' duration affected patients aged 18 to 65. Criteria for exclusion of patients were uncontrolled infection, other autoimmune disease, pregnancy or lactation. The germline V gene has CDR1 ENHRY and CDR2 SYGVKD. This CDR3 has 13 amino acids. The V and J ends lost 6 bases and 2 bases respectively, with 8 bases between them. It was RNA transcripts that yielded the amplified TCR beta CDR3 regions. TCR CDR3 underwent first-round RT-PCR with the HTBI primer set. TCRdb redid the calling of the multiplex PCR reads with MiXCR, one entry per CDR3 protein. The sample holds fewer than 650,000 distinct CDR3 sequences, 13% to 15% seen once.

Material for sequencing was blood. The V gene is TRBV10-3, the J gene TRBJ2-1, with D uncertain. This clonotype was obtained from a woman in her 40s with Graves' hyperthyroidism. CDR3 residues: CAISETPYNEQFF. The CDR3 DNA sequence: TGTGCCATCAGCGAGACACCCTACAATGAGCAGTTCTTC.